This T cell receptor beta chain appears in the sequencing data of a study of blood T cell repertoires in COVID-19. Study summary: Samples representing acute and convalescent COVID-19 were sourced from the United States, Italy and Spain. T cells, B-cell-depleted T cells, or PBMCs provided the cDNA or gDNA that served as material.

V gave up 11 bases and J gave up 0 bases, with 10 bases separating them. Germline CDR1 is ENHRY and CDR2 is SYGVKD. The CDR3 loop spans 12 amino acids. The authors' processing: Scientists estimated how many nucleated cells there were by amplifying reference gene primers. Generated by immunoSEQ multiplex PCR, the TCRdb table keeps only in-frame clones and is missing some. D and trimming were read from the DNA, whereas the V and J calls and clone size are those reported in that table. Seen here are fewer than 130,000 clones, around 74% observed once, and the top ten hold more than 7.5%. This receptor was identified in an older woman with acute or convalescent COVID-19. Sequencing was performed on peripheral blood. The V and J genes are TRBV10-3 and TRBJ1-1; TRBD1 is a possible D gene (5 bases). This chain's CDR3 is CAVAGLNTEAFF. The CDR3 bases are TGTGCCGTCGCAGGGTTGAACACTGAAGCTTTCTTT.